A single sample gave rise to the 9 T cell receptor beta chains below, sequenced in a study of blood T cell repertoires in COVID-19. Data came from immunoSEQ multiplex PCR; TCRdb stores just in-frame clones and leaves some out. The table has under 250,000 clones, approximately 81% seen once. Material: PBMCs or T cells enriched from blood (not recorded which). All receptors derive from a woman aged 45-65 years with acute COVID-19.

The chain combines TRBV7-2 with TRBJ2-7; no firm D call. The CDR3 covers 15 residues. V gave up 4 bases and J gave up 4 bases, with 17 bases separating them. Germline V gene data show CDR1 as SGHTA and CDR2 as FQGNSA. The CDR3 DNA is TGTGCCAGCAGCTCCAGCTGGGTATCGACTTACGAGCAGTACTTC. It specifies CASSSSWVSTYEQYF.

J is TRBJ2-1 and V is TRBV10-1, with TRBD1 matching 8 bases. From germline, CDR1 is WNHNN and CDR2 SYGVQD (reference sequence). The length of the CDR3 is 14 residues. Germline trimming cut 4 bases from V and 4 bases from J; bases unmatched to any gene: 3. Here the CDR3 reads CASSARDRYNEQFF. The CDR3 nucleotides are TGCGCCAGCAGTGCTCGGGACAGGTACAATGAGCAGTTCTTC.

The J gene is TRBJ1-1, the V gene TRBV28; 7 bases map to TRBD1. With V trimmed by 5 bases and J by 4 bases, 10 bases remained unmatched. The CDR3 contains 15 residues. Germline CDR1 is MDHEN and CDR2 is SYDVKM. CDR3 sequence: CASSPETGRATEAFF. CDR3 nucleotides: TGTGCCAGCAGTCCCGAGACAGGGCGGGCCACTGAAGCTTTCTTT.

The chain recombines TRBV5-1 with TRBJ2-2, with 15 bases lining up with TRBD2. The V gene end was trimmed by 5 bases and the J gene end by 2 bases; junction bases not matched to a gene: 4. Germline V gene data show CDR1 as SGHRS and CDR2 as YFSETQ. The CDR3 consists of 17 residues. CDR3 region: CASRKGLAGGNTGELFF. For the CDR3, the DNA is TGCGCCAGCAGGAAGGGACTAGCGGGAGGAAACACCGGGGAGCTGTTTTTT.

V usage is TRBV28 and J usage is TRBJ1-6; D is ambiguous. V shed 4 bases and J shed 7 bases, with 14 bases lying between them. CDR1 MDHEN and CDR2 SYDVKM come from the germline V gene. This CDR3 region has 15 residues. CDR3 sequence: CASSSHPRSNSPLHF. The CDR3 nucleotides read TGTGCCAGCAGTTCCCACCCTAGATCCAATTCACCCCTCCACTTT. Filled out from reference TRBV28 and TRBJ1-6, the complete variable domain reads DVKVTQSSRYLVKRTGEKVFLECVQDMDHENMFWYRQDPGLGLRLIYFSYDVKMKEKGDIPEGYSVSREKKERFSLILESASTNQTSMYLCASSSHPRSNSPLHFGNGTRLTVT.

The CDR3 sequence: CASSTRTEPYEQYF. The CDR3 DNA is TGTGCCAGCAGCACCAGGACAGAACCCTACGAGCAGTACTTC. The chain carries TRBV5-4 and TRBJ2-7; D is perhaps TRBD1 (6 bases). The CDR3 contains 14 residues. Trimming took off 4 bases at V and 2 bases at J, with 13 bases between the two ends. From germline, CDR1 is SGHNT and CDR2 YYREEE (reference sequence).

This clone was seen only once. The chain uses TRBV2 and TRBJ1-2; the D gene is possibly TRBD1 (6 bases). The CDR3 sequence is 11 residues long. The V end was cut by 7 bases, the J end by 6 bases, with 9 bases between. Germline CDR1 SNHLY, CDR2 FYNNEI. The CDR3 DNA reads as TGTGCCAGCACGGGGGGGCATGGCTACACCTTC. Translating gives CASTGGHGYTF.

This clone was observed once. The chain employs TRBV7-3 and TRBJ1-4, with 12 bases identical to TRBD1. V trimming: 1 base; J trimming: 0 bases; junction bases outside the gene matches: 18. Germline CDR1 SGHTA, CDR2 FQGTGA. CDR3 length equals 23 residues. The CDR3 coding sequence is TGTGCCAGCAGCTTAAGGCCCCCGGGACAGGGGGCCAACCAACGCCCAACTAATGAAAAACTGTTTTTT. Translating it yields CASSLRPPGQGANQRPTNEKLFF.

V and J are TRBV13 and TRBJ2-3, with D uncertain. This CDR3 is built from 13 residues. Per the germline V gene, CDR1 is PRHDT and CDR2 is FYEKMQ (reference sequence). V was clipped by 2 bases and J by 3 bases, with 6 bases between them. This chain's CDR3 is CASSLRSTDTQYF. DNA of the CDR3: TGTGCCAGCAGCTTACGGTCGACAGATACGCAGTATTTT.